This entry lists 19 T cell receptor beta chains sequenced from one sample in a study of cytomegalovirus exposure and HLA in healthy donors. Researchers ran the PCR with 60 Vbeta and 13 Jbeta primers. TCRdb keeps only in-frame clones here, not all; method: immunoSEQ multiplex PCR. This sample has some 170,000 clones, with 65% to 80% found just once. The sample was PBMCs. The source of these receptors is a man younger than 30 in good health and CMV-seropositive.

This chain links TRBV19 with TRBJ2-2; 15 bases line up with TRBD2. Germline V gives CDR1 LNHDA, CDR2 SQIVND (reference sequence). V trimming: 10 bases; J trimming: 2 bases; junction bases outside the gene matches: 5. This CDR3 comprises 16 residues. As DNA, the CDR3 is TGTGCCACTAAGGGACTAGCGGGGGGAAACACCGGGGAGCTGTTTTTT. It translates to CATKGLAGGNTGELFF.

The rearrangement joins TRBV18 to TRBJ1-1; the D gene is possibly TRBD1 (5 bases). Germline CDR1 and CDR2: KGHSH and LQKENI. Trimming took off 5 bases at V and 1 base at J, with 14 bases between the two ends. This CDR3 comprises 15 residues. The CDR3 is CASSSSGGSNTEAFF. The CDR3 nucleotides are TGTGCCAGCTCATCATCGGGGGGGTCGAACACTGAAGCTTTCTTT.

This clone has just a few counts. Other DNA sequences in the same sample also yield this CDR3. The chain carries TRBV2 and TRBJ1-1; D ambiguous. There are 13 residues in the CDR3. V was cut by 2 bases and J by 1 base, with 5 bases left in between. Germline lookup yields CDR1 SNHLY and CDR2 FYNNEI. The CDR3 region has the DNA TGTGCCAGCAGTGAACTAGAGAACACTGAAGCTTTCTTT. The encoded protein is CASSELENTEAFF.

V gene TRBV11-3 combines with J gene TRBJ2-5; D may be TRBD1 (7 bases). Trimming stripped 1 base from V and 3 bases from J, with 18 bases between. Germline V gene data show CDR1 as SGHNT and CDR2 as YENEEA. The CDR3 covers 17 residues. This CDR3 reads CASSLGGGGRKEETQYF. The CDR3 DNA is TGTGCCAGCAGCTTAGGCGGAGGGGGCCGTAAGGAAGAGACCCAGTACTTC.

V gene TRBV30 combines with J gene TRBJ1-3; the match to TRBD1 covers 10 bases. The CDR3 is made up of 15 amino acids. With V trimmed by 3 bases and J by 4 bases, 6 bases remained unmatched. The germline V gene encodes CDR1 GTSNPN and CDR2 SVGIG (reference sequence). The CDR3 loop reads CAWSRQGAWGNTIYF. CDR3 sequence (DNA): TGTGCCTGGAGCAGACAGGGGGCGTGGGGAAACACCATATATTTT.

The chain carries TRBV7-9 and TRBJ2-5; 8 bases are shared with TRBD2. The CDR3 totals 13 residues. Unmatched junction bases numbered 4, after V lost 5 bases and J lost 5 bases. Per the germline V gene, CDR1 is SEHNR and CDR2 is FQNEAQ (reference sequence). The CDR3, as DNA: TGTGCCAGCAGCGGGACTAGGTGGGAGACCCAGTACTTC. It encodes CASSGTRWETQYF.

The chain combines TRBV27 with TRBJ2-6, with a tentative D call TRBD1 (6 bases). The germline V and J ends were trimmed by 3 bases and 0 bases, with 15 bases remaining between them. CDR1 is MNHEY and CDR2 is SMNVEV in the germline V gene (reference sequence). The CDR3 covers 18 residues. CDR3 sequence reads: CASSFGQGRSSGANVLTF. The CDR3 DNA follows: TGTGCCAGCAGTTTTGGTCAGGGGCGCTCCTCTGGGGCCAACGTCCTGACTTTC.

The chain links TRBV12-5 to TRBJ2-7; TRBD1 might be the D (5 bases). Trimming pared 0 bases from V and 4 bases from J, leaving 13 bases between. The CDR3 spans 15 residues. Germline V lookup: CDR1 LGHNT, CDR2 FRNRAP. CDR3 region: CASGLVPGKGYEQYV. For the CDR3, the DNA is TGTGCTAGTGGTTTGGTACCAGGGAAGGGTTACGAGCAGTACGTC.

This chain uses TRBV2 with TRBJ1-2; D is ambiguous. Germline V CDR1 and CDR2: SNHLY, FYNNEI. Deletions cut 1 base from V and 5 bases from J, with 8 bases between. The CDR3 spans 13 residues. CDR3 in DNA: TGTGCCAGCAGTGAAGACAGAGAGTATGGCTACACCTTC. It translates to CASSEDREYGYTF.

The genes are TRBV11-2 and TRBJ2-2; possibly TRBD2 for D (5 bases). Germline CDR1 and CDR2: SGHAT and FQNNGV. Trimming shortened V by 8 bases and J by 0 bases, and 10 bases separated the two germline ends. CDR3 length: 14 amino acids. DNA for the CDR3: TGTGCCAGCGCACGGGGATCGAACACCGGGGAGCTGTTTTTT. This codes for CASARGSNTGELFF.

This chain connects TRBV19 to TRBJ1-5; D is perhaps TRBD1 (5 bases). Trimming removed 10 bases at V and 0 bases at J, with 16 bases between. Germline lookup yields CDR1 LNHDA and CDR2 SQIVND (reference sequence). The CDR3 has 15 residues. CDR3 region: CATLMGTHSNQPQHF. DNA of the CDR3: TGTGCCACCTTAATGGGGACTCATAGCAATCAGCCCCAGCATTTT. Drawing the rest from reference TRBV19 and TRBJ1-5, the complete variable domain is DGGITQSPKYLFRKEGQNVTLSCEQNLNHDAMYWYRQDPGQGLRLIYYSQIVNDFQKGDIAEGYSVSREKKESFPLTVTSAQKNPTAFYLCATLMGTHSNQPQHFGDGTRLSIL.

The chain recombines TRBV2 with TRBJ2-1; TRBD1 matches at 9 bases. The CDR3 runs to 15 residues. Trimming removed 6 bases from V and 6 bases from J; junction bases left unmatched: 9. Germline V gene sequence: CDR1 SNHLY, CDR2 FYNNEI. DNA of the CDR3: TGTGCCAGCAGCGCCGACAGGGGGGTAGGCAATGAGCAGTTCTTC. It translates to CASSADRGVGNEQFF.

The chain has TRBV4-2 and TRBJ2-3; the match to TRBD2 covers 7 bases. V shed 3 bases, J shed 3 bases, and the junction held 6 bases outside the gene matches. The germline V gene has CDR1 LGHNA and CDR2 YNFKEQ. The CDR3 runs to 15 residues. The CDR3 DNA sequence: TGTGCCAGCAGCCAGGAAGCGGGAAGGACAGATACGCAGTATTTT. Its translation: CASSQEAGRTDTQYF.

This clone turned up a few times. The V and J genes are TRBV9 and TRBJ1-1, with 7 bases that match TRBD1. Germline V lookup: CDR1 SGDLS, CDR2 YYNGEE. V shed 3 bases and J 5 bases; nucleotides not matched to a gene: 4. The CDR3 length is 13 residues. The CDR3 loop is CASSETGRTEAFF. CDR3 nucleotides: TGTGCCAGCAGCGAGACAGGGCGGACTGAAGCTTTCTTT.

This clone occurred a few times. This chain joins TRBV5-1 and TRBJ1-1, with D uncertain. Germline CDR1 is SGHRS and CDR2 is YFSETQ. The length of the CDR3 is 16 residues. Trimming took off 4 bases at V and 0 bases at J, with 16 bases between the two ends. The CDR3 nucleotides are TGCGCCAGCAGCCCCCCACTACCGACCATGAACACTGAAGCTTTCTTT. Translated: CASSPPLPTMNTEAFF.

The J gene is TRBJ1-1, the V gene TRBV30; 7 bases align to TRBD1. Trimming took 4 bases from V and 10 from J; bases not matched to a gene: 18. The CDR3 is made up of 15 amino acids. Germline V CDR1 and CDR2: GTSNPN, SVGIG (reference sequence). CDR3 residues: CAWTPPGQFSLGAFF. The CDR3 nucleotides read TGTGCCTGGACTCCACCGGGACAGTTCTCCCTTGGAGCTTTCTTT.

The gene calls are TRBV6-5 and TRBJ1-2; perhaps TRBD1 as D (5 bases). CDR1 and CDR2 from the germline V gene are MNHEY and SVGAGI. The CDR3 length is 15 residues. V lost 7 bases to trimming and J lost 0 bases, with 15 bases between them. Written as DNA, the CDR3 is TGTGCCAGCACCCCTAGACAGCTCGCTAACTATGGCTACACCTTC. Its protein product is CASTPRQLANYGYTF.

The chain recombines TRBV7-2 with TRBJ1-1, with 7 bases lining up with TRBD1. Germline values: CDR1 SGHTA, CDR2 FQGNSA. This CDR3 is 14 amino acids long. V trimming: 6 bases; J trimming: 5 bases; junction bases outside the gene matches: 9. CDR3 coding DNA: TGTGCCAGCAGTCGGGGCAGGGGGGAGACTGAAGCTTTCTTT. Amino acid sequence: CASSRGRGETEAFF.

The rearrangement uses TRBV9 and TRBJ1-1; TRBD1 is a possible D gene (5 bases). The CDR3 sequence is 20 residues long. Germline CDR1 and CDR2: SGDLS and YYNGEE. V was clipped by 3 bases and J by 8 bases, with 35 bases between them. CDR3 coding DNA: TGTGCCAGCAGCGGCCCCCATCCCCCACTTAGGGCAGGGTATGGAAAAGAAGCTTTCTTT. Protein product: CASSGPHPPLRAGYGKEAFF.